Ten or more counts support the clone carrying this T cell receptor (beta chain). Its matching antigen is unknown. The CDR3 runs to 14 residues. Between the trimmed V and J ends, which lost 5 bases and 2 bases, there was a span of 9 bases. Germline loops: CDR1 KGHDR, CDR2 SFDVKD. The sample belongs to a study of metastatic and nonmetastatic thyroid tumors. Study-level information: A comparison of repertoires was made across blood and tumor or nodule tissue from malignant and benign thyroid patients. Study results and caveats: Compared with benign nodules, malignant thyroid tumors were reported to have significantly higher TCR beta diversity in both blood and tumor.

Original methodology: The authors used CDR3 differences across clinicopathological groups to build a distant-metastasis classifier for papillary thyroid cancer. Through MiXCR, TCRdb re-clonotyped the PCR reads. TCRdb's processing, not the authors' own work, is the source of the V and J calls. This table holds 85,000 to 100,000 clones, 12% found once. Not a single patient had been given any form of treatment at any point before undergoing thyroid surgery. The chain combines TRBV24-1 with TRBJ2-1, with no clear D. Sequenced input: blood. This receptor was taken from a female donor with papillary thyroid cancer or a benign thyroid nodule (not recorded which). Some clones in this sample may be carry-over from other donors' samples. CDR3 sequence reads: CATSGGKTYNEQFF. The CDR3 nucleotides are TGTGCCACCAGTGGTGGCAAAACCTACAATGAGCAGTTCTTC.